These T cell receptor beta chains were read from a single sample in a study of OX40 agonist ivuxolimab in advanced cancers. Profiled with immunoSEQ multiplex PCR; TCRdb holds only in-frame clones, not every one. The sample has under 60,000 clones; 90% are singletons. Sequenced material: CD4+ or CD8+ T cells sorted from blood, taken in a trial of the OX40 agonist ivuxolimab. The source of these receptors is an adult with an advanced solid tumor such as melanoma, head and neck, liver or kidney cancer. CDR3s include the opening cysteine and the closing phenylalanine or tryptophan. Each record gives: CDR3 length, clone size, J gene, V gene, D gene, CDR3 protein, CDR3 DNA. The D gene is left open where the match is weak. Part of the rows lack a size; the others show once, few, many or a class for expanded clones.

cdr3_length: 15; clone_size: NA; j_call: TRBJ1-3; v_call: TRBV5-8; d_call: NA; cdr3_aa: CASSLGRGYGNTIYF; cdr3_nt: TGTGCCAGCAGCTTGGGCAGGGGTTATGGAAACACCATATATTTT
cdr3_length: 13; clone_size: NA; j_call: TRBJ1-1; v_call: TRBV28; d_call: NA; cdr3_aa: CASLPQMNTEAFF; cdr3_nt: TGTGCCAGCCTCCCCCAAATGAACACTGAAGCTTTCTTT
cdr3_length: 15; clone_size: NA; j_call: TRBJ1-2; v_call: TRBV9; d_call: TRBD1; cdr3_aa: CASSVGTGDPYGYTF; cdr3_nt: TGTGCCAGCAGCGTCGGGACAGGGGACCCTTATGGCTACACCTTC
cdr3_length: 17; clone_size: NA; j_call: TRBJ2-7; v_call: TRBV11-3; d_call: TRBD2; cdr3_aa: CASTLGGGSGRNYEQYF; cdr3_nt: TGTGCCAGCACCCTAGGCGGGGGAAGCGGGAGGAACTACGAGCAGTACTTC
cdr3_length: 17; clone_size: NA; j_call: TRBJ2-3; v_call: TRBV5-1; d_call: TRBD1; cdr3_aa: CASSLLRHDRGTDTQYF; cdr3_nt: TGCGCCAGCAGCCTACTTAGACACGACAGGGGCACAGATACGCAGTATTTT
cdr3_length: 12; clone_size: few; j_call: TRBJ1-1; v_call: TRBV6-1; d_call: NA; cdr3_aa: CASSQSTRAAFF; cdr3_nt: TGTGCCAGCAGCCAGAGTACCAGGGCGGCTTTCTTT
cdr3_length: 15; clone_size: NA; j_call: TRBJ2-5; v_call: TRBV19; d_call: TRBD1; cdr3_aa: CASSSRQGVQETQYF; cdr3_nt: TGTGCCAGTAGTTCCCGACAGGGGGTACAAGAGACCCAGTACTTC
cdr3_length: 15; clone_size: once; j_call: TRBJ2-1; v_call: TRBV11-3; d_call: TRBD1; cdr3_aa: CASSLGDRGYNEQFF; cdr3_nt: TGTGCCAGCAGCTTAGGGGACAGGGGATACAATGAGCAGTTCTTC
cdr3_length: 15; clone_size: NA; j_call: TRBJ1-5; v_call: TRBV5-6; d_call: NA; cdr3_aa: CASNLAGREDQPQHF; cdr3_nt: TGTGCCAGCAACTTGGCTGGCAGGGAGGATCAGCCCCAGCATTTT
cdr3_length: 15; clone_size: NA; j_call: TRBJ2-5; v_call: TRBV19; d_call: TRBD1; cdr3_aa: CASGGGQGAHETQYF; cdr3_nt: TGTGCCAGTGGGGGAGGACAGGGGGCGCATGAGACCCAGTACTTC
cdr3_length: 13; clone_size: NA; j_call: TRBJ2-2; v_call: TRBV25-1; d_call: NA; cdr3_aa: CASTQGPAGELFF; cdr3_nt: TGTGCCAGCACCCAAGGCCCCGCCGGGGAGCTGTTTTTT
cdr3_length: 13; clone_size: NA; j_call: TRBJ2-3; v_call: TRBV6-1; d_call: NA; cdr3_aa: CASSGNPGDTQYF; cdr3_nt: TGTGCCAGCAGTGGGAACCCTGGAGATACGCAGTATTTT
cdr3_length: 14; clone_size: NA; j_call: TRBJ2-2; v_call: TRBV18; d_call: NA; cdr3_aa: CASSPGAHTGELFF; cdr3_nt: TGTGCCAGCTCACCAGGTGCGCACACCGGGGAGCTGTTTTTT
cdr3_length: 10; clone_size: NA; j_call: TRBJ1-2; v_call: TRBV20-1; d_call: NA; cdr3_aa: CSASRDSYTF; cdr3_nt: TGCAGTGCTAGCAGGGATAGCTACACCTTC
cdr3_length: 14; clone_size: NA; j_call: TRBJ1-1; v_call: TRBV19; d_call: NA; cdr3_aa: CASSIGAVPTEAFF; cdr3_nt: TGTGCCAGTAGTATCGGGGCAGTCCCCACTGAAGCTTTCTTT
cdr3_length: 14; clone_size: NA; j_call: TRBJ1-1; v_call: TRBV2; d_call: TRBD1; cdr3_aa: CASSGGQGDTEAFF; cdr3_nt: TGTGCCAGCAGTGGGGGACAGGGCGACACTGAAGCTTTCTTT
cdr3_length: 12; clone_size: NA; j_call: TRBJ1-1; v_call: TRBV29-1; d_call: TRBD1; cdr3_aa: CSVGQGVSEAFF; cdr3_nt: TGCAGCGTTGGACAGGGTGTCTCTGAAGCTTTCTTT
cdr3_length: 14; clone_size: NA; j_call: TRBJ1-4; v_call: TRBV11-2; d_call: TRBD1; cdr3_aa: CASSLPGQGSLLFF; cdr3_nt: TGTGCCAGCAGCTTACCGGGACAGGGAAGTTTACTGTTTTTT
cdr3_length: 14; clone_size: NA; j_call: TRBJ1-2; v_call: TRBV19; d_call: TRBD1; cdr3_aa: CASTPAQGNYGYTF; cdr3_nt: TGTGCCAGTACCCCCGCACAGGGGAACTATGGCTACACCTTC
cdr3_length: 15; clone_size: once; j_call: TRBJ2-7; v_call: TRBV25-1; d_call: TRBD1; cdr3_aa: CASSGSGQGYREQYF; cdr3_nt: TGTGCCAGCAGCGGCTCGGGACAGGGGTATAGAGAGCAGTACTTC
cdr3_length: 12; clone_size: few; j_call: TRBJ2-5; v_call: TRBV7-2; d_call: NA; cdr3_aa: CASSLIQETQYF; cdr3_nt: TGTGCCAGCAGCCTCATCCAAGAGACCCAGTACTTC
cdr3_length: 14; clone_size: once; j_call: TRBJ1-1; v_call: TRBV9; d_call: NA; cdr3_aa: CASSLSPGDTEAFF; cdr3_nt: TGTGCCAGCAGCCTCAGTCCAGGGGACACTGAAGCTTTCTTT
cdr3_length: 15; clone_size: NA; j_call: TRBJ2-7; v_call: TRBV5-4; d_call: TRBD2; cdr3_aa: CASSFSGGAPGEQYF; cdr3_nt: TGTGCCAGCAGCTTTAGCGGGGGGGCCCCGGGCGAGCAGTACTTC
cdr3_length: 15; clone_size: NA; j_call: TRBJ2-2; v_call: TRBV29-1; d_call: TRBD2; cdr3_aa: CSVAQRETFTGELFF; cdr3_nt: TGCAGCGTTGCCCAGCGGGAGACCTTCACCGGGGAGCTGTTTTTT
cdr3_length: 14; clone_size: NA; j_call: TRBJ1-5; v_call: TRBV29-1; d_call: TRBD1; cdr3_aa: CSVRDRGVNQPQHF; cdr3_nt: TGCAGCGTGCGGGACAGGGGGGTCAATCAGCCCCAGCATTTT
cdr3_length: 14; clone_size: NA; j_call: TRBJ1-3; v_call: TRBV6-1; d_call: NA; cdr3_aa: CASRRTANGNTIYF; cdr3_nt: TGTGCCAGCAGAAGGACCGCTAACGGAAACACCATATATTTT
cdr3_length: 15; clone_size: NA; j_call: TRBJ2-7; v_call: TRBV18; d_call: NA; cdr3_aa: CASSPLPGTPHEQYF; cdr3_nt: TGTGCCAGCTCACCACTGCCTGGAACCCCCCACGAGCAGTACTTC
cdr3_length: 12; clone_size: NA; j_call: TRBJ2-3; v_call: TRBV15; d_call: NA; cdr3_aa: CATSRDTDTQYF; cdr3_nt: TGTGCCACCAGTCGCGACACAGATACGCAGTATTTT
cdr3_length: 17; clone_size: NA; j_call: TRBJ2-3; v_call: TRBV14; d_call: TRBD1; cdr3_aa: CASSAGGAVEGADTQYF; cdr3_nt: TGTGCCAGCAGCGCAGGGGGCGCGGTCGAGGGGGCAGATACGCAGTATTTT
cdr3_length: 14; clone_size: NA; j_call: TRBJ1-1; v_call: TRBV19; d_call: TRBD1; cdr3_aa: CASTGSDRATEAFF; cdr3_nt: TGTGCCAGTACCGGGAGCGACAGGGCGACTGAAGCTTTCTTT
cdr3_length: 17; clone_size: NA; j_call: TRBJ2-5; v_call: TRBV7-2; d_call: TRBD2; cdr3_aa: CASTPSSGLAPRETQYF; cdr3_nt: TGTGCCAGCACCCCCTCCTCTGGACTAGCGCCCAGAGAGACCCAGTACTTC
cdr3_length: 15; clone_size: NA; j_call: TRBJ2-5; v_call: TRBV7-7; d_call: TRBD2; cdr3_aa: CASSVGLAVQETQYF; cdr3_nt: TGTGCTAGCAGCGTCGGACTAGCGGTGCAAGAGACCCAGTACTTC
cdr3_length: 15; clone_size: NA; j_call: TRBJ2-1; v_call: TRBV11-3; d_call: NA; cdr3_aa: CASSLGRNSYNEQFF; cdr3_nt: TGTGCCAGCAGCTTGGGGAGGAACTCCTACAATGAGCAGTTCTTC
cdr3_length: 16; clone_size: NA; j_call: TRBJ2-3; v_call: TRBV5-8; d_call: NA; cdr3_aa: CASSHYKTRKADTQYF; cdr3_nt: TGTGCCAGCAGCCATTATAAAACTCGAAAGGCAGATACGCAGTATTTT
cdr3_length: 14; clone_size: NA; j_call: TRBJ1-4; v_call: TRBV7-2; d_call: NA; cdr3_aa: CASSSGLLNEKLFF; cdr3_nt: TGTGCCAGCAGCTCCGGACTGTTGAATGAAAAACTGTTTTTT
cdr3_length: 14; clone_size: once; j_call: TRBJ2-2; v_call: TRBV2; d_call: TRBD1; cdr3_aa: CASNWDRATGELFF; cdr3_nt: TGTGCCAGCAATTGGGACAGGGCCACCGGGGAGCTGTTTTTT
cdr3_length: 17; clone_size: NA; j_call: TRBJ1-1; v_call: TRBV5-3; d_call: NA; cdr3_aa: CARSLLVGQQPNTEAFF; cdr3_nt: TGTGCCAGAAGCTTGTTGGTTGGACAGCAACCTAACACTGAAGCTTTCTTT
cdr3_length: 15; clone_size: NA; j_call: TRBJ2-6; v_call: TRBV14; d_call: NA; cdr3_aa: CASSPVNSGANVLTF; cdr3_nt: TGTGCCAGCAGCCCCGTAAACTCTGGGGCCAACGTCCTGACTTTC
cdr3_length: 13; clone_size: NA; j_call: TRBJ1-5; v_call: TRBV2; d_call: NA; cdr3_aa: CASRLDSNQPQHF; cdr3_nt: TGTGCCAGCAGATTGGATAGCAATCAGCCCCAGCATTTT
cdr3_length: 14; clone_size: NA; j_call: TRBJ2-3; v_call: TRBV2; d_call: NA; cdr3_aa: CASSASRYTDTQYF; cdr3_nt: TGTGCCAGCAGTGCTAGCAGATACACAGATACGCAGTATTTT
cdr3_length: 14; clone_size: NA; j_call: TRBJ1-2; v_call: TRBV6-5; d_call: NA; cdr3_aa: CASSYSESGFETTF; cdr3_nt: TGTGCCAGCAGTTACTCGGAGTCAGGGTTTGAGACCACCTTC
cdr3_length: 15; clone_size: NA; j_call: TRBJ1-4; v_call: TRBV5-1; d_call: NA; cdr3_aa: CASSLTGSRGEKLFF; cdr3_nt: TGCGCCAGCAGTCTGACCGGGTCCCGAGGTGAAAAACTGTTTTTT
cdr3_length: 16; clone_size: once; j_call: TRBJ1-6; v_call: TRBV21-1; d_call: NA; cdr3_aa: CASSKGRGGYNSPLHF; cdr3_nt: TGTGCCAGCAGCAAAGGTCGCGGAGGTTATAATTCACCCCTCCACTTT
cdr3_length: 17; clone_size: once; j_call: TRBJ2-1; v_call: TRBV28; d_call: TRBD2; cdr3_aa: CASSLASTSGSGYEQFF; cdr3_nt: TGTGCCAGCAGTCTAGCATCGACTAGCGGGAGTGGATATGAGCAGTTCTTC
cdr3_length: 12; clone_size: NA; j_call: TRBJ2-7; v_call: TRBV6-1; d_call: NA; cdr3_aa: CASSEGGYEQYF; cdr3_nt: TGTGCCAGCAGTGAAGGGGGCTACGAGCAGTACTTC
cdr3_length: 14; clone_size: NA; j_call: TRBJ2-1; v_call: TRBV6-1; d_call: NA; cdr3_aa: CASRPRWDAGEQFF; cdr3_nt: TGTGCCAGCAGACCCCGCTGGGATGCAGGCGAGCAGTTCTTC
cdr3_length: 14; clone_size: NA; j_call: TRBJ1-2; v_call: TRBV11-2; d_call: NA; cdr3_aa: CASSEPPKLYGYTF; cdr3_nt: TGTGCCAGCAGCGAGCCGCCTAAACTATATGGCTACACCTTC
cdr3_length: 17; clone_size: NA; j_call: TRBJ2-1; v_call: TRBV11-3; d_call: TRBD2; cdr3_aa: CASSSTLAGGAYNEQFF; cdr3_nt: TGTGCCAGCAGCTCAACCCTAGCGGGAGGAGCCTACAATGAGCAGTTCTTC
cdr3_length: 15; clone_size: once; j_call: TRBJ2-2; v_call: TRBV30; d_call: NA; cdr3_aa: CAWSLGGQNTGELFF; cdr3_nt: TGTGCCTGGAGTTTGGGGGGCCAGAACACCGGGGAGCTGTTTTTT
cdr3_length: 14; clone_size: NA; j_call: TRBJ2-3; v_call: TRBV19; d_call: NA; cdr3_aa: CASRTTWSTDTQYF; cdr3_nt: TGTGCCAGTAGGACGACTTGGAGCACAGATACGCAGTATTTT
cdr3_length: 16; clone_size: few; j_call: TRBJ2-1; v_call: TRBV7-3; d_call: NA; cdr3_aa: CASSLRGGTRGNEQFF; cdr3_nt: TGTGCCAGCAGCTTACGGGGCGGGACTCGGGGGAATGAGCAGTTCTTC